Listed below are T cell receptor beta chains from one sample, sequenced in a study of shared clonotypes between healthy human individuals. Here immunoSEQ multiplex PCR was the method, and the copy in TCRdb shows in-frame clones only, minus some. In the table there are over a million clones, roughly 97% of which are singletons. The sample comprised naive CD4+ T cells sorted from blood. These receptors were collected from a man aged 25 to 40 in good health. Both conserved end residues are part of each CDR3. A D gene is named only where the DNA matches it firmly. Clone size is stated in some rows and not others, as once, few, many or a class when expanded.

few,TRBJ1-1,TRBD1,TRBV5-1,TGCGCCAGCAGCTTCCCTCCGGGACAGGGGGCAAACACTGAAGCTTTCTTT,CASSFPPGQGANTEAFF
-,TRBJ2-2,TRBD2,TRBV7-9,TGTGCCAGCAGCCTCGGGGGGGTCACCGGGGAGCTGTTTTTT,CASSLGGVTGELFF
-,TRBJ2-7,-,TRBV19,TGTGCCAGTAGTAGAGTCAGGGGTATCTACGAGCAGTACTTC,CASSRVRGIYEQYF
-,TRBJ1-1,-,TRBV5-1,TGCGCCAGCAGCTTCCCAGACAAAAGGGGCACTGAAGCTTTCTTT,CASSFPDKRGTEAFF
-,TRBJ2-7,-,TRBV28,TGTGCCAGCAGGCAACTCTACGAGCAGTACTTC,CASRQLYEQYF
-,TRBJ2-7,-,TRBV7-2,TGTGCCAGCAGCTTAAGAACTAGTTCCGAGCAGTACTTC,CASSLRTSSEQYF
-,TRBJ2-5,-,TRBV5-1,TGCGCCAGCAGCTTGGTTGGGGAAGAGACCCAGTACTTC,CASSLVGEETQYF
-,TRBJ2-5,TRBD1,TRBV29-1,TGCAGCGTTGACAGACAGGGCCAAGAGACCCAGTACTTC,CSVDRQGQETQYF
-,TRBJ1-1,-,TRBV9,TGTGCCAGCAGCGTCGGCACCCAGAACACTGAAGCTTTCTTT,CASSVGTQNTEAFF
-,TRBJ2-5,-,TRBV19,TGTGCCAGTAGTTGGGGGAACCAAGAGACCCAGTACTTC,CASSWGNQETQYF
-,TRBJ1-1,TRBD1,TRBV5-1,TGCGCCAGCAGCTTTGACAGGGGAGGCACTGAAGCTTTCTTT,CASSFDRGGTEAFF
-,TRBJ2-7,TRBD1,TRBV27,TGTGCCAGCCTGACCTTGAGGGACAGGGCCTCCTACGAGCAGTACTTC,CASLTLRDRASYEQYF
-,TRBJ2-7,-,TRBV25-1,TGTGCCAGCAGTTTGGGTCAGCTCTACGAGCAGTACTTC,CASSLGQLYEQYF
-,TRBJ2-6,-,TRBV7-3,TGTGCCAGCAGCCCTGATATGGGGGCCAACGTCCTGACTTTC,CASSPDMGANVLTF
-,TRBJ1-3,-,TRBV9,TGTGCCAGCAGCCCACGTCGGAGAACAGAAACTGGAAACACCATATATTTT,CASSPRRRTETGNTIYF
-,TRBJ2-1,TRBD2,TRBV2,TGTGCCAGCAGTGAATATAGCGGGAGAAGTTCAAATGAGCAGTTCTTC,CASSEYSGRSSNEQFF
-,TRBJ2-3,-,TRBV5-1,TGCGCCAGCAGCTTGGTGGGTAACACAGATACGCAGTATTTT,CASSLVGNTDTQYF
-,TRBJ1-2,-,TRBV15,TGTGCCACCAGCAGAGAACAGGCCTTGGCTAGGACCTTC,CATSREQALARTF
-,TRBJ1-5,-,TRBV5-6,TGTGCCAGCAGCGTAGCTACAGGGCAGCCCCAGCATTTT,CASSVATGQPQHF
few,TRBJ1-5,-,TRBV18,TGTGCCAGCTCACCGGGGAATAGCAATCAGCCCCAGCATTTT,CASSPGNSNQPQHF
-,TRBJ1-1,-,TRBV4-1,TGCGCCAGCAGCCCGGTTGGGAACACTGAAGCTTTCTTT,CASSPVGNTEAFF
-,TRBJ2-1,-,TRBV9,TGTGCCAGCAGCGCGGACCCGTCCTACAATGAGCAGTTCTTC,CASSADPSYNEQFF